The 14 T cell receptor beta chains below all came from one sample that was sequenced in a study of control samples from healthy donors and cancer patients (TCRdb year 2020). The method was the immunoSEQ multiplex PCR assay. Imported from immuneACCESS, the table was reduced by TCRdb to in-frame sequences with V and J called. These copies leave out some clones; in studies compared against another copy, an unresolved V gene accounts for under half, and the cause of the remainder is not known. The sample has about 30,000 clones on record, 70% to 80% of them singletons. The top ten constitute under 25% of the sample. Sequences were obtained from PBMCs. Receptors originate from a man aged 60-69 years with head and neck cancer.

The chain is built from TRBV28 and TRBJ2-1; no clear D. The CDR3 consists of 17 residues. Trimming left V 3 bases short and J 7 bases short, with 22 bases between. CDR1 is MDHEN and CDR2 is SYDVKM in the germline V gene. CDR3 amino acids: CASSFLIASTSFNEQFF. The CDR3 DNA follows: TGTGCCAGCAGTTTTCTTATAGCAAGTACTTCCTTTAATGAGCAGTTCTTC.

The V call is TRBV5-1, the J call TRBJ2-2, with D maybe TRBD2 (5 bases). The V gene's germline CDR1 is SGHRS and CDR2 YFSETQ. The CDR3 is 14 residues long. V was shortened by 4 bases and J by 5 bases, with 12 bases between the two germline ends. As DNA, the CDR3 is TGCGCCAGCAGCCCCAGCGGAGCGACCGGGGAGCTGTTTTTT. The encoded protein is CASSPSGATGELFF.

CDR3 amino acids: CASSLQSGRASGELFF. The CDR3 DNA reads TGTGCCAGCAGCTTACAGAGCGGGAGGGCCTCCGGGGAGCTGTTTTTT. The chain carries TRBV7-2 and TRBJ2-2, with 10 bases identical to TRBD2. From germline, CDR1 is SGHTA and CDR2 FQGNSA. Trimming took 2 bases from V and 6 from J; bases not matched to a gene: 6. CDR3 length equals 16 residues.

The CDR3 sequence is CASGPAHGSEQFF. The DNA for the CDR3 is TGTGCCAGCGGCCCGGCCCACGGCAGTGAGCAGTTCTTC. This rearrangement joins TRBV7-9 to TRBJ2-1; D not resolved. The V gene's germline CDR1 is SEHNR and CDR2 FQNEAQ (reference sequence). Trimming left V 8 bases short and J 9 bases short, with 17 bases between. CDR3 length: 13 amino acids. The full variable domain, completed using reference TRBV7-9 and TRBJ2-1, is DTGVSQNPRHKITKRGQNVTFRCDPISEHNRLYWYRQTLGQGPEFLTYFQNEAQLEKSRLLSDRFSAERPKGSFSTLEIQRTEQGDSAMYLCASGPAHGSEQFFGPGTRLTVL.

This clone was picked up a small number of times. This chain joins TRBV7-2 and TRBJ2-3; weak D call: TRBD2 (6 bases). V lost 5 bases and J lost 4, with 13 bases in between. From germline, CDR1 is SGHTA and CDR2 FQGNSA. The CDR3 is made up of 14 amino acids. CDR3 nucleotides: TGTGCCAGCAGCCTGGCGGGGCCAGCAGATACGCAGTATTTT. Protein sequence: CASSLAGPADTQYF.

This chain uses TRBV7-2 with TRBJ2-1, with 11 nucleotides matching TRBD2. With 0 bases clipped from V and 8 bases from J, the junction kept 12 bases outside the gene matches. Per the germline V gene, CDR1 is SGHTA and CDR2 is FQGNSA. The CDR3 has 18 residues. CDR3 residues: CASSLASRASGRNHEQFF. The DNA of the CDR3 is TGTGCCAGCAGCTTAGCGTCCCGTGCTAGCGGGAGGAATCATGAGCAGTTCTTC.

This rearrangement joins TRBV28 to TRBJ2-3, with D perhaps matching TRBD2 (5 bases). V was pared by 3 bases and J by 0 bases, with 13 bases between. Germline V gives CDR1 MDHEN, CDR2 SYDVKM. The CDR3 runs to 16 residues. The CDR3 is CASSFFGSGSTDTQYF. CDR3 DNA sequence: TGTGCCAGCAGTTTTTTTGGCAGCGGTAGCACAGATACGCAGTATTTT. Full variable domain (remainder filled in from reference TRBV28 and TRBJ2-3): DVKVTQSSRYLVKRTGEKVFLECVQDMDHENMFWYRQDPGLGLRLIYFSYDVKMKEKGDIPEGYSVSREKKERFSLILESASTNQTSMYLCASSFFGSGSTDTQYFGPGTRLTVL.

This chain joins TRBV28 and TRBJ2-3; D gene uncertain. Germline V gives CDR1 MDHEN, CDR2 SYDVKM. This CDR3 comprises 14 residues. Between the trimmed V and J ends, which lost 3 bases and 2 bases, there was a span of 9 bases. This CDR3 reads CASSFGGPTDTQYF. The CDR3 DNA sequence: TGTGCCAGCAGTTTTGGCGGACCCACAGATACGCAGTATTTT.

The CDR3 region has the DNA TGTGCCAGCAGCCCAGGGGGGGGACCAAAAAACATTCAGTACTTC. Protein product: CASSPGGGPKNIQYF. The genes are TRBV28 and TRBJ2-4, with D perhaps assigned TRBD1 or TRBD2 (7 bases each). This CDR3 has 15 residues. The V gene's germline CDR1 is MDHEN and CDR2 SYDVKM. V gave up 6 bases and J gave up 4 bases, with 16 bases separating them.

The chain recombines TRBV7-2 with TRBJ2-7; D is possibly TRBD1 (5 bases). The V end lost 8 bases, the J end lost 1 base, and 18 bases lay between the germline ends. Germline values: CDR1 SGHTA, CDR2 FQGNSA. The CDR3 extends over 15 amino acids. The CDR3 protein is CASGRQSTTSYEQYF. In nucleotides, the CDR3 is TGTGCCAGCGGACGACAGAGTACGACTTCCTACGAGCAGTACTTC.

The genes are TRBV6-4 and TRBJ2-1; 7 positions agree with TRBD2. The CDR3 has 16 residues. The junction had 9 bases not matched to a gene; V was cut back by 2 bases and J by 5 bases. Per germline, CDR1 MRHNA and CDR2 SNTAGT. In nucleotides, the CDR3 is TGTGCCAGCAGTGACGAGGGCGGGAGAGGGGACAATGAGCAGTTCTTC. This gives the protein CASSDEGGRGDNEQFF.

V gene TRBV28 combines with J gene TRBJ2-7; 10 nucleotides agree with TRBD1. The germline gives CDR1 MDHEN, CDR2 SYDVKM. After removal of 1 base from V and 5 bases from J, the junction contained 5 bases not matched to a gene. The CDR3 totals 15 residues. The CDR3 is CASSLSATGGDEQYF. The CDR3 DNA reads as TGTGCCAGCAGTTTATCAGCGACAGGGGGCGACGAGCAGTACTTC.

This clone was seen only a few times. The chain joins TRBV5-6 to TRBJ2-7; 8 bases map to TRBD2. The V gene's germline CDR1 is SGHDT and CDR2 YYEEEE. The CDR3 is made up of 14 amino acids. V lost 1 base and J lost 2; bases outside the gene matches: 2. CDR3 nucleotide sequence: TGTGCCAGCAGCTTGACTAGCGGCGCCTACGAGCAGTACTTC. As protein: CASSLTSGAYEQYF.

CDR3 loop: CASGEGSGDNEQFF. CDR3 nucleotide sequence: TGTGCCAGCGGGGAGGGTAGCGGGGACAATGAGCAGTTCTTC. The chain couples TRBV2 to TRBJ2-1; 8 bases fit TRBD2. Germline V gene sequence: CDR1 SNHLY, CDR2 FYNNEI. The CDR3 is 14 amino acids. Losses at the gene ends were 8 bases for V and 5 bases for J; bases not matched to a gene: 8.